This T cell receptor (beta chain) was found in a study of CD8 T cells in Susac syndrome. Whole-study results and caveats: It was acknowledged in the study that its TCR sequencing and HLA analysis involved a relatively small number of individuals.

To note about this clonotype: What it recognizes is unknown.

The CDR3 consists of 14 residues. With 1 base removed from V and 4 bases from J, the gap between germline ends came to 8 bases. The germline V gene encodes CDR1 SGHVS and CDR2 FQNEAQ. It was with random hexamers that roughly 0.45 to 1 ug RNA was reverse transcribed. Amplification of TCR beta CDR3 spanned 54 Vbeta and 13 Jbeta via immunoSEQ multiplex PCR. MiXCR, run by TCRdb on the immunoSEQ multiplex PCR reads, gives a single entry per CDR3 protein. The table has approximately 100,000 distinct CDR3 sequences, approximately 91% seen once. Sequencing of TCR beta, carried out with a high-throughput approach, was applied to CD8+ and CD4+ T cells from the blood. TEMRA cells were enriched by FACS, and CD4+ and CD8+ T cells were negatively isolated.

The TCR was taken from a human donor in good health. The chain uses TRBV7-8 and TRBJ1-5; D gene uncertain. The sequencing sample was made of CD4+ T cells from PBMCs. The DNA of the CDR3 is TGTGCCAGCAGCTTAGGACCGCAGAATCAGCCCCAGCATTTT. Encoded protein: CASSLGPQNQPQHF.